This T cell receptor (beta chain) was documented in a study of blood T cell repertoires in COVID-19. Sequenced by immunoSEQ multiplex PCR; TCRdb stores in-frame clones only, minus some. The sample has 250,000 or so clones; about 83% are singletons. This clonotype was sampled from an elderly man with acute or convalescent COVID-19. The specimen sequenced was peripheral blood.

CDR3 loop: CASRSPGTRTPYEQYF. As DNA, the CDR3 is TGTGCCAGCAGATCGCCCGGGACTAGGACACCCTACGAGCAGTACTTC. The chain joins TRBV28 to TRBJ2-7, with 8 bases lining up with TRBD2. V shed 6 bases, J shed 2 bases, and the junction held 12 bases outside the gene matches. Germline lookup yields CDR1 MDHEN and CDR2 SYDVKM. The CDR3 runs 16 residues.